This is a list of T cell receptor beta chains from one sample in a study of vaccination and CD4 T cells after COVID-19. One entry per CDR3 protein results from TCRdb running MiXCR on the PCR reads. The sample lists around 9,800 distinct CDR3 sequences, 25% occurring once. These receptors lack a known antigen. Material: CD4+ T cells from blood, cultured in vitro, obtained after SARS-CoV-2 vaccination. The origin of the receptors is a human donor who had recovered from COVID-19. The CDR3 runs from the conserved cysteine through the conserved F or W. The D gene is left open where the match is weak. The size field is filled for only some rows; it gives once, few, many or a size class.

cdr3_nt cdr3_aa d_call v_call cdr3_length clone_size j_call
TGTGCCAGCAGCTGGACTTTCGGCGGGGAGCTGTTTTTT CASSWTFGGELFF . TRBV6-1 13 few TRBJ2-2
TGTGCCAGTAGTGACAGGGGTATAGGTGGAGATACGCAGTATTTT CASSDRGIGGDTQYF TRBD1 TRBV19 15 . TRBJ2-3
TGTGCCAGCAGCCCGCGGGACGGCTTATCTTCACCCCTCCACTTT CASSPRDGLSSPLHF . TRBV7-9 15 . TRBJ1-6
TGTGCCAGCAGCTTGGGCGGGTATGCCTACAATGAGCAGTTCTTC CASSLGGYAYNEQFF . TRBV7-9 15 once TRBJ2-1
TGTGCCAGCAGTTCCCACCCAGATACGCAGTATTTT CASSSHPDTQYF . TRBV28 12 . TRBJ2-3
TGTGCCAGTAGTTCGAGACATCAAATCGGCTACGAGCAGTACTTC CASSSRHQIGYEQYF . TRBV19 15 few TRBJ2-7
TGTGCCACCAGTGACCCTACGACAGGGGGTTCGTTCACCGGGGAGCTGTTTTTT CATSDPTTGGSFTGELFF TRBD1 TRBV24-1 18 . TRBJ2-2
TGTGCCAGCAGCTTAACGGGTAGCAATCAGCCCCAGCATTTT CASSLTGSNQPQHF . TRBV11-2 14 . TRBJ1-5
TGTGCCAGTAGACCCAGGGGGATTCCGGACGAGCAGTACTTC CASRPRGIPDEQYF TRBD1 TRBV27 14 . TRBJ2-7
TGTGCCACCAGTGACCCCGGACTAGCGGGTGAGACCCAGTACTTC CATSDPGLAGETQYF TRBD2 TRBV24-1 15 medium-sized TRBJ2-5
TGCAGTGCTAGAGGTCTGGCCGGGATCCACAATGAGCAGTTCTTC CSARGLAGIHNEQFF . TRBV20-1 15 . TRBJ2-1
TGTGCCCCCGGGACCGTCGTCTACGAGCAGTACTTC CAPGTVVYEQYF . TRBV30 12 . TRBJ2-7
TGTGCCAGCAGCCTCCACGTAGGGGTCACTGAAGCTTTCTTT CASSLHVGVTEAFF . TRBV9 14 . TRBJ1-1
TGTGCCAGCAGCTGGGGGCGCGAGCAGTACTTC CASSWGREQYF . TRBV7-8 11 medium-sized TRBJ2-7
TGCAGTGCTAGAGATAATAGGCGGTACGTGGAGACCCAGTACTTC CSARDNRRYVETQYF . TRBV20-1 15 few TRBJ2-5
TGCAGTGCTGCGATTGACAGGGGGTCTTGGTACGAGCAGTACTTC CSAAIDRGSWYEQYF TRBD1 TRBV20-1 15 medium-sized TRBJ2-7
TGTGCCAGCAGCTTGGAGCGGGGGACGCAGTATTTT CASSLERGTQYF TRBD2 TRBV7-8 12 few TRBJ2-3
TGTGCCAGCAGCTTATGGGCGGGACCGCAGTATTTT CASSLWAGPQYF . TRBV7-2 12 few TRBJ2-3
TGTGCCAGCAGCGTAGGGGCCCGTAGCGGGAGGTTCTCCTACGAGCAGTACTTC CASSVGARSGRFSYEQYF TRBD2 TRBV9 18 . TRBJ2-7
TGTGCCAGCTCACCATTCAGGGAATCAGAGACCCAGTACTTC CASSPFRESETQYF . TRBV18 14 once TRBJ2-5
TGCGCCAGCAGTGAGACCCCCACAGATACGCAGTATTTT CASSETPTDTQYF . TRBV10-1 13 . TRBJ2-3
TGTGCCACCAGTGAAGAGGGGGGGAGGACAGATACGCAGTATTTT CATSEEGGRTDTQYF . TRBV24-1 15 few TRBJ2-3
TGTGCCAGCAGCCAAACCAACGTTTACGAGCAGTACTTC CASSQTNVYEQYF . TRBV7-3 13 few TRBJ2-7
TGCAGCGTTGAAGCTAACAGGGGCTTAGCTGGGGCCAACGTCCTGACTTTC CSVEANRGLAGANVLTF TRBD1 TRBV29-1 17 . TRBJ2-6
TGTGCCAGCAGCTTCAGCACGGAGGGCGAGCAGTACTTC CASSFSTEGEQYF . TRBV11-3 13 . TRBJ2-7
TGTGCCAGCAGTTACTCGATGTCCGGGGAGACCCAGTACTTC CASSYSMSGETQYF . TRBV6-5 14 . TRBJ2-5
TGCAGTGCTGGGGACTATAATTCACCCCTCCACTTT CSAGDYNSPLHF . TRBV20-1 12 medium-sized TRBJ1-6
TGCAGCGTTGTTATGGACTACTATGGCTACACCTTC CSVVMDYYGYTF . TRBV29-1 12 few TRBJ1-2
TGTGCCAGCAGTAGGACAGGAGAAACCGGGGAGCTGTTTTTT CASSRTGETGELFF TRBD1 TRBV6-1 14 . TRBJ2-2
TGTGCCAGCAGTCTCACAGGGACCTATGGCTACACCTTC CASSLTGTYGYTF . TRBV6-1 13 large TRBJ1-2
TGTGCCAGCAGTCGAGCCCCAGACTTTATTTACTTC CASSRAPDFIYF . TRBV28 12 few TRBJ2-7
TGTGCCAGCAGCCGCCTGGGACCGGGTAATTCACCCCTCCACTTT CASSRLGPGNSPLHF . TRBV6-2/TRBV6-3 15 . TRBJ1-6
TGTGCCAGCAGCTTAGCCGGGACTGGAAGCACAGATACGCAGTATTTT CASSLAGTGSTDTQYF . TRBV7-6 16 . TRBJ2-3
TGTGTCAGCAGTCGCACCAATAACTATGGCTACACCTTC CVSSRTNNYGYTF . TRBV11-2 13 few TRBJ1-2
TGTGCCAGCAGAAAGGCGATCTTGGACAATGAGCAGTTCTTC CASRKAILDNEQFF . TRBV7-2 14 . TRBJ2-1
TGTGCCACCAGTGGTGGGGTTTCCCAAGAAGCTTTCTTT CATSGGVSQEAFF . TRBV24-1 13 few TRBJ1-1
TGCGCCAGCAGCCTACAGGGGGCGGGTCTACAGTACTTC CASSLQGAGLQYF TRBD1 TRBV5-1 13 few TRBJ2-7
TGCGCCAGCAGAAGGCAACAAGAGACCCAGTACTTC CASRRQQETQYF . TRBV5-1 12 . TRBJ2-5
TGTGCCAGCAGTTCGACTAGCGGGAGCACAGATACGCAGTATTTT CASSSTSGSTDTQYF TRBD2 TRBV6-5 15 . TRBJ2-3
TGCGCCAGCAGTGAGTCCACGGGGGGCTATTATGGCTACACCTTC CASSESTGGYYGYTF . TRBV10-1 15 . TRBJ1-2
TGTGCCAGCAGCTTAGGGAGCGGGGCCCAGACGCAGTATTTT CASSLGSGAQTQYF TRBD2 TRBV7-6 14 . TRBJ2-3
TGTGCCAGCAGTACAGGGGCCACGTACCAAGAGACCCAGTACTTC CASSTGATYQETQYF TRBD1 TRBV2 15 . TRBJ2-5
TGCAGCGTTGCGGGACAGCTTACCTCCTACGAGCAGTACTTC CSVAGQLTSYEQYF TRBD1 TRBV29-1 14 few TRBJ2-7
TGTGCCAGCAACCGGGGAGAGGGAAATTCACCCCTCCACTTT CASNRGEGNSPLHF . TRBV7-9 14 medium-sized TRBJ1-6
TGTGCCAGCAGCTTACTGTTACTGACAAATGAGCAGTTCTTC CASSLLLLTNEQFF . TRBV7-6 14 few TRBJ2-1
TGTGCTAGCAGCAAACGACAGGGCGCCTACGAGCAGTACTTC CASSKRQGAYEQYF TRBD1 TRBV7-7 14 few TRBJ2-7
TGTGCCACCAGCAGAGGAGGCAACACCGGGGAGCTGTTTTTT CATSRGGNTGELFF . TRBV15 14 . TRBJ2-2
TGCAGCGTGTCGGGACAGACCACCTCCTACGAGCAGTACTTC CSVSGQTTSYEQYF TRBD1 TRBV29-1 14 few TRBJ2-7
TGTGCCAGCACCAGGACAGGGGGGAACTCACCCCTCCACTTT CASTRTGGNSPLHF TRBD1 TRBV28 14 medium-sized TRBJ1-6
TGTGCCAGCAGCCTAGGTAAAGAGACCCAGTACTTC CASSLGKETQYF . TRBV4-2 12 . TRBJ2-5
TGCAGTGCTAGCCCCTGGGACAGGGACCTCTCTGGAAACACCATATATTTT CSASPWDRDLSGNTIYF TRBD1 TRBV20-1 17 once TRBJ1-3
TGTGCCAGCTCACCCTGGACAGGGGCTGACCAGCCCCAGCATTTT CASSPWTGADQPQHF TRBD1 TRBV18 15 . TRBJ1-5
TGTGCCAGCAGAGGGGCAGGGGGTAATGGCTACGAGCAGTACTTC CASRGAGGNGYEQYF TRBD1 TRBV7-9 15 . TRBJ2-7
TGTGCCAGCAGAGGCGCCGGGGGAGGCTACACCTTC CASRGAGGGYTF . TRBV6-1 12 . TRBJ1-2
TGTGCCACCAGCAGAGTGGACAGGGCTTATGGCTACACCTTC CATSRVDRAYGYTF TRBD1 TRBV15 14 medium-sized TRBJ1-2
TGTGCCAGCAGCTTCGCCGCGCCAGATGGCTACACCTTC CASSFAAPDGYTF . TRBV11-1 13 . TRBJ1-2
TGCAGCGTGGGACAGGGGAGTTACTCCTACGAGCAGTACTTC CSVGQGSYSYEQYF TRBD1 TRBV29-1 14 . TRBJ2-7
TGTGCCAGCAGTCCGGACAGGTTATCCTCCTACGAGCAGTACTTC CASSPDRLSSYEQYF TRBD1 TRBV28 15 . TRBJ2-7
TGTGCCAGCAGCCTGGGACGTTTGAGCTCCTACGAGCAGTACTTC CASSLGRLSSYEQYF . TRBV6-1 15 medium-sized TRBJ2-7